These T cell receptor beta chains were read from a single sample in a study of cytomegalovirus exposure and HLA in healthy donors. Here immunoSEQ multiplex PCR was the method, and the copy in TCRdb shows in-frame clones only, minus some. The repertoire holds about 94,000 clones, 50% to 75% seen once, with 3.9% in the top ten. Sequencing input: PBMCs. These receptors were taken from a man aged 30 to 45 in good health and CMV-seronegative. CDR3s include the opening cysteine and the closing phenylalanine or tryptophan. D genes are given only for firm matches. Some rows have no size entry. The others give once, few or many, or a class for an expanded clone.

d_call | j_call | v_call | clone_size | cdr3_aa | cdr3_nt
TRBD2 | TRBJ2-7 | TRBV4-1 | few | CASSHPEWGKKSSGTYEQYF | TGCGCCAGCAGCCATCCCGAGTGGGGCAAAAAGTCTAGCGGGACCTACGAGCAGTACTTC
TRBD1 | TRBJ2-2 | TRBV19 | NA | CASSRTGRIGELFF | TGTGCCAGTAGCCGGACAGGGCGTATCGGGGAGCTGTTTTTT
NA | TRBJ2-7 | TRBV14 | NA | CASSQLDSNSYEQYF | TGTGCCAGCAGCCAACTGGACAGTAACTCCTACGAGCAGTACTTC
NA | TRBJ1-3 | TRBV9 | NA | CASSVAGAGNTIYF | TGTGCCAGCAGCGTAGCAGGGGCTGGAAACACCATATATTTT
NA | TRBJ2-2 | TRBV7-3 | NA | CASSLNPFLRAGELFF | NA
NA | TRBJ2-1 | TRBV9 | once | CASSVASGDYNEQFF | TGTGCCAGCAGCGTAGCCAGCGGAGACTACAATGAGCAGTTCTTC
NA | TRBJ1-2 | TRBV19 | NA | CASSTRDNGYTF | TGTGCCAGTAGTACCCGGGACAATGGCTACACCTTC
TRBD2 | TRBJ2-6 | TRBV18 | NA | CASSPGGTGAPGANVLTF | TGTGCCAGCTCACCCGGGGGGACTGGAGCTCCTGGGGCCAACGTCCTGACTTTC
TRBD1 | TRBJ1-1 | TRBV9 | NA | CASSPGGLLNTEAFF | TGTGCCAGCAGCCCAGGGGGCCTACTGAACACTGAAGCTTTCTTT
NA | TRBJ1-5 | TRBV28 | NA | CASSFLTYSQAFNNQPQHF | TGTGCCAGCAGTTTCCTTACCTACTCACAGGCTTTCAATAATCAGCCCCAGCATTTT
TRBD2 | TRBJ2-1 | TRBV15 | NA | CATSRDGGRLAELTSYNEQFF | TGTGCCACCAGCAGAGATGGGGGTCGGCTAGCGGAACTGACTTCCTACAATGAGCAGTTCTTC